This paragraph reports one T cell receptor (beta chain). Its antigen is not known. 5' RACE that incorporated UMI labels was used to prepare the TRB cDNA libraries. From its re-call of the 5' RACE reads, TCRdb lists each CDR3 protein once, without DNA. The sample totals about 62,000 distinct CDR3 sequences. CDR1 and CDR2 from the germline V gene are SGHDN and FVKESK. The CDR3 has 16 residues. CD45RO-CCR7+CD27+CD95- defined naive CD8+ T cells. The data are from a study of CXCR3-negative and CXCR3-positive naive CD8 T cells. Turning to the study itself: Cumulative TRB read yield was 120 million to 150 million, averaging about 1.5 +/- 0.3 million per library.

Findings and caveats of the study: In naive cells, CXCR3-negative and CXCR3-positive subsets had similar TRBV-TRBJ usage; memory cells differed. Diversity proved comparably high across both naive subsets and much lower in memory CD8+ cells.

The chain is built from TRBV14 and TRBJ2-7; the TRBD1 assignment by TCRdb is unverifiable without DNA. The sequence was obtained from a human donor in good health. Some clones in this sample may be carry-over from other donors' samples. Input material: naive CXCR3- CD8+ T cells from blood. Documented subset: CD45RO-CCR7+CD27+CD95- naive CD8+ T cells lacking CXCR3 (TNR3-). CDR3 amino acids: CASSQPTGGRPYEQYF. Combining the CDR3 with reference TRBV14 and TRBJ2-7 gives the whole variable domain EAGVTQFPSHSVIEKGQTVTLRCDPISGHDNLYWYRRVMGKEIKFLLHFVKESKQDESGMPNNRFLAERTGGTYSTLKVQPAELEDSGVYFCASSQPTGGRPYEQYFGPGTRLTVT.